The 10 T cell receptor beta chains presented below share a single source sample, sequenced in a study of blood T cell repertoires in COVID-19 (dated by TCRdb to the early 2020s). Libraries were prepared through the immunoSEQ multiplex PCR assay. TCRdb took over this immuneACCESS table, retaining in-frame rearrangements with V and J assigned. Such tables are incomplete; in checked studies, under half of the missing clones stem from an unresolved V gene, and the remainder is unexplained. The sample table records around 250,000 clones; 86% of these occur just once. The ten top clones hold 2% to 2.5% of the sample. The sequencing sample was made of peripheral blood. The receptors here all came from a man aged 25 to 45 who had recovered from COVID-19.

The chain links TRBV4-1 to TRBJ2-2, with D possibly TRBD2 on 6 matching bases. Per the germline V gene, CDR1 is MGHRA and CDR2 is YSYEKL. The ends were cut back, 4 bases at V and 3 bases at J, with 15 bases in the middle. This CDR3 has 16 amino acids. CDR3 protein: CASSPSGWGDTGELFF. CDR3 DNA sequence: TGCGCCAGCAGCCCCTCGGGCTGGGGGGACACCGGGGAGCTGTTTTTT.

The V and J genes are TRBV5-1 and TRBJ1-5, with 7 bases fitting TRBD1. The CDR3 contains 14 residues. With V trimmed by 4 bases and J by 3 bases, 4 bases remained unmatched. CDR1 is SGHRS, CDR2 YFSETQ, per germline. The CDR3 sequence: CASSQGQANQPQHF. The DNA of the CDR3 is TGCGCCAGCAGCCAAGGACAGGCCAATCAGCCCCAGCATTTT.

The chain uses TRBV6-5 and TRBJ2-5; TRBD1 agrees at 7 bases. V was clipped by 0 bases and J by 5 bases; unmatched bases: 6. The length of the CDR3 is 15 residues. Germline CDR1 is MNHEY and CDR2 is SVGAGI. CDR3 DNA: TGTGCCAGCAGTTACTCCGGGCTACAGGGGGAGACCCAGTACTTC. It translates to CASSYSGLQGETQYF.

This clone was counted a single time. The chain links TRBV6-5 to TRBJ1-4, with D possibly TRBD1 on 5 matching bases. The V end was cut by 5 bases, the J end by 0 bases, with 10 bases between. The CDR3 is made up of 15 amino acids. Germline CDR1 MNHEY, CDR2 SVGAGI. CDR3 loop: CASSRTTPTNEKLFF. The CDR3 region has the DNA TGTGCCAGCAGTCGGACAACGCCAACTAATGAAAAACTGTTTTTT.

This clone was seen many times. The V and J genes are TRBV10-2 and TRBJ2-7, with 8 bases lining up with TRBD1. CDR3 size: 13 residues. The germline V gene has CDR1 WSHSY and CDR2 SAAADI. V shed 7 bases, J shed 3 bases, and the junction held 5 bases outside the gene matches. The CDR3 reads CASTLTGDYEQYF. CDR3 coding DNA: TGCGCCAGCACCCTGACAGGGGACTACGAGCAGTACTTC.

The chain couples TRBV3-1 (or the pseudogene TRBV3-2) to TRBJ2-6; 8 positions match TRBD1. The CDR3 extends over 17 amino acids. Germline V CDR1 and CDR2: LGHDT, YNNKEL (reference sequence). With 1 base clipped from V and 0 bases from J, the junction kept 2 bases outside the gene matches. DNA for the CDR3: TGTGCCAGCAGCCAAGGGACAGGGATCTCTGGGGCCAACGTCCTGACTTTC. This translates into CASSQGTGISGANVLTF.

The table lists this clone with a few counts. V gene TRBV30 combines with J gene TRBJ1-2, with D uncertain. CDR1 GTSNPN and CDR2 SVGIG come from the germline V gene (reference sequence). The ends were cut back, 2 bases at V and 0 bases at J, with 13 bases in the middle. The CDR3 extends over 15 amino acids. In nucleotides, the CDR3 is TGTGCCTGGAGTCTCACAGTTTCTTCTAACTATGGCTACACCTTC. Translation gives CAWSLTVSSNYGYTF.

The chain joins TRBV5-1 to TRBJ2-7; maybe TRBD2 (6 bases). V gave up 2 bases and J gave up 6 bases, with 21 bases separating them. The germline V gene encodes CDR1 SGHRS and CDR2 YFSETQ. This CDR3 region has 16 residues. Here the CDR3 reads CASSLTGTPSGVEQYF. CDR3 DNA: TGCGCCAGCAGCTTAACCGGGACCCCCTCGGGGGTCGAGCAGTACTTC.

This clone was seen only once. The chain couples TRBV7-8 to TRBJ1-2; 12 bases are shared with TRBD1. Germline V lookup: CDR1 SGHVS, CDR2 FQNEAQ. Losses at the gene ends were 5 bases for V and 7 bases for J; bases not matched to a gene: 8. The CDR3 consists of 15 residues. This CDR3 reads CASSAPGTGGSGYTF. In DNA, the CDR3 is TGTGCCAGCAGCGCGCCCGGGACAGGGGGCTCTGGCTACACCTTC.

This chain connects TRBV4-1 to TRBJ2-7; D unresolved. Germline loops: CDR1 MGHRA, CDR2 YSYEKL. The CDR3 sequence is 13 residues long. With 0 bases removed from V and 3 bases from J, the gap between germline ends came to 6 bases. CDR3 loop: CASSQDQDYEQYF. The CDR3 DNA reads TGCGCCAGCAGCCAAGACCAGGACTACGAGCAGTACTTC.